Shown below are 16 T cell receptor beta chains from a single sample sequenced in a study of shared clonotypes between healthy human individuals. Sequencing was performed with immunoSEQ multiplex PCR; in TCRdb, only in-frame clones are kept and a portion is missing. The data show more than 1,200,000 clones, with about 98.5% seen just once and 0.36% held by the top ten. Sequenced input: naive CD4+ T cells sorted from blood. Documented subset: CD45RA+ positively selected. Receptors originate from a man aged 30 to 45 in good health.

A single count supports this clone. The V gene is TRBV23-1, the J gene TRBJ2-7; 9 bases map to TRBD1. TRBV23-1 is assigned to the ORF class and has an uncertain function. The CDR3 is made up of 13 amino acids. J lost 5 bases, V lost 10 bases, and 9 bases had no gene match. The CDR3 loop reads CAISGQGRDEQYF. CDR3 coding DNA: TGCGCCATTTCGGGACAGGGAAGGGACGAGCAGTACTTC.

As regards this clone: Other DNA sequences of this sample code for an identical CDR3. The V gene is TRBV19, the J gene TRBJ2-3; the D is unclear. V was cut by 3 bases and J by 5 bases, with 3 bases left in between. Per germline, CDR1 LNHDA and CDR2 SQIVND (reference sequence). This CDR3 region has 11 residues. The CDR3 protein is CASSILDTQYF. For the CDR3, the DNA is TGTGCCAGTAGTATCTTAGATACGCAGTATTTT.

The chain is built from TRBV5-5 and TRBJ2-3; the match to TRBD2 covers 9 bases. The CDR3 contains 17 residues. After removal of 2 bases from V and 4 bases from J, the junction contained 11 bases not matched to a gene. Per the germline V gene, CDR1 is SGHKS and CDR2 is YYEKEE (reference sequence). For the CDR3, the DNA is TGTGCCAGCAGCTTCGGTTTGGGTAGCGGGAGTGCAGATACGCAGTATTTT. Its translation: CASSFGLGSGSADTQYF.

Note on this clone: At the DNA level, this CDR3 is encoded by other sequences in the same sample as well. The rearrangement links TRBV7-6 to TRBJ2-7; the match to TRBD1 covers 7 bases. V dropped 1 base and J dropped 1; count of bases not matched to a gene: 1. Germline CDR1 reads SGHVS; CDR2 reads FNYEAQ. This CDR3 region has 14 residues. The CDR3 DNA follows: TGTGCCAGCAGCTTAGGGACAGGATCCTACGAGCAGTACTTC. This codes for CASSLGTGSYEQYF.

About this clone: Other nucleotide sequences from this sample produce the same CDR3. The rearrangement links TRBV18 to TRBJ2-3, with 10 bases lining up with TRBD1. The CDR3 runs to 15 residues. With 1 base clipped from V and 5 bases from J, the junction kept 3 bases outside the gene matches. The germline gives CDR1 KGHSH, CDR2 LQKENI. Here the CDR3 reads CASSPRQGAGDTQYF. CDR3 DNA sequence: TGTGCCAGCTCACCACGACAGGGGGCCGGAGATACGCAGTATTTT.

V is TRBV11-2 and J is TRBJ2-7, with TRBD1 matching over 12 bases. In germline, CDR1 is SGHAT, CDR2 FQNNGV. V was pared by 5 bases and J by 7 bases, with 12 bases of the junction left unmatched. The CDR3 loop spans 16 amino acids. The CDR3 is CASSLIPGQGAGEQYF. DNA for the CDR3: TGTGCCAGCAGCCTGATACCGGGACAGGGGGCGGGGGAGCAGTACTTC.

The gene calls are TRBV30 and TRBJ1-5; the D gene is possibly TRBD1 (5 bases). The V and J ends lost 0 bases and 4 bases respectively, with 10 bases between them. The CDR3 sequence is 14 residues long. The germline CDR1 and CDR2 sequences are GTSNPN and SVGIG (reference sequence). CDR3 DNA sequence: TGTGCCTGGAGTGTAAGGGCAGGGAATCAGCCCCAGCATTTT. This translates into CAWSVRAGNQPQHF.

The chain carries TRBV29-1 and TRBJ2-1; 8 bases align to TRBD2. The CDR3 runs 13 residues. Losses at the gene ends were 6 bases for V and 12 bases for J; bases not matched to a gene: 13. From germline, CDR1 is SQVTM and CDR2 ANQGSEA. CDR3 loop: CSVLLAAAGGQFF. CDR3 nucleotides: TGCAGCGTCTTACTAGCGGCGGCAGGCGGGCAGTTCTTC.

The V gene is TRBV9, the J gene TRBJ2-1; D ambiguous. In germline, CDR1 is SGDLS, CDR2 YYNGEE. This CDR3 region has 12 residues. Trimming left V 0 bases short and J 13 bases short, with 11 bases between. CDR3 bases: TGTGCCAGCAGCGTAGCCCCGAACGTTCAGTTCTTC. Its protein product is CASSVAPNVQFF. The whole variable domain, filled in from reference TRBV9 and TRBJ2-1, reads DSGVTQTPKHLITATGQRVTLRCSPRSGDLSVYWYQQSLDQGLQFLIQYYNGEERAKGNILERFSAQQFPDLHSELNLSSLELGDSALYFCASSVAPNVQFFGPGTRLTVL.

The rearrangement joins TRBV28 to TRBJ1-1; 12 bases fit TRBD1. The CDR3 is 14 amino acids. Germline V gene lookup returns CDR1 MDHEN and CDR2 SYDVKM. Trimming removed 8 bases from V and 10 bases from J; junction bases left unmatched: 11. CDR3 residues: CASGRDRGLLGAFF. Here the CDR3 DNA reads TGTGCCAGCGGACGGGACAGGGGGCTTTTGGGAGCTTTCTTT.

The J gene is TRBJ1-1, the V gene TRBV18, with D perhaps TRBD1 (6 bases). The CDR3 has 15 residues. Trimming took 1 base from V and 1 from J, leaving 10 bases between them. CDR1 is KGHSH, CDR2 LQKENI, per germline. In nucleotides, the CDR3 is TGTGCCAGCTCACCACGAAAGACAGGGAACACTGAAGCTTTCTTT. Translation: CASSPRKTGNTEAFF.

The V and J genes are TRBV12-5 and TRBJ2-7; TRBD1 matches 8 bases. The CDR3 totals 14 residues. Germline CDR1 reads LGHNT; CDR2 reads FRNRAP. V lost 7 bases, J lost 2 bases, and 7 bases stayed unmatched. The CDR3 coding sequence is TGTGCTAGTGCCCCGGGGACAGGAGCCTACGAGCAGTACTTC. Translation: CASAPGTGAYEQYF.

The chain is built from TRBV19 and TRBJ2-7, with D possibly being TRBD2 (6 bases). The CDR3 sequence is 17 residues long. The germline gives CDR1 LNHDA, CDR2 SQIVND (reference sequence). Trimming took 5 bases from V and 6 from J, leaving 26 bases between them. The CDR3 DNA follows: TGTGCCAGTAGTGCCCTCTGGGGTTGGCGGGATCAACGCGAGCAGTACTTC. It yields the protein CASSALWGWRDQREQYF.

The chain combines TRBV9 with TRBJ2-5; 7 bases align to TRBD1. Trimming cost V 3 bases and J 2 bases; bases outside gene matches: 10. The germline V gene has CDR1 SGDLS and CDR2 YYNGEE. This CDR3 contains 16 residues. This CDR3 is CASSEEDRRLQETQYF. In DNA, the CDR3 is TGTGCCAGCAGCGAGGAGGACAGGAGATTGCAAGAGACCCAGTACTTC. Full variable domain (missing parts from reference TRBV9 and TRBJ2-5): DSGVTQTPKHLITATGQRVTLRCSPRSGDLSVYWYQQSLDQGLQFLIQYYNGEERAKGNILERFSAQQFPDLHSELNLSSLELGDSALYFCASSEEDRRLQETQYFGPGTRLLVL.

The chain is built from TRBV11-2 and TRBJ1-1, with D perhaps matching TRBD1 (5 bases). The CDR3 has 17 amino acids. The germline V gene has CDR1 SGHAT and CDR2 FQNNGV. V lost 0 bases and J lost 6, with 20 bases in between. CDR3 nucleotides: TGTGCCAGCAGCTTAGAACCAGGTCTGGGTAGGGACGCTGAAGCTTTCTTT. It specifies CASSLEPGLGRDAEAFF.

As for this clone: Other nucleotide sequences in the sample specify the same CDR3. This chain connects TRBV11-2 to TRBJ2-3; D not certain. The CDR3 is 12 residues long. The V end was cut by 2 bases, the J end by 6 bases, with 6 bases between. Looked up from germline, CDR1 is SGHAT and CDR2 is FQNNGV. The CDR3 sequence is CASSLFGDTQYF. CDR3 DNA: TGTGCCAGCAGCTTATTCGGTGATACGCAGTATTTT.